This T cell receptor (beta chain) was captured by sequencing in a study of blood T cell repertoires in COVID-19. Study details: The samples span acute and convalescent COVID-19 from the United States, Italy and Spain. T cells, B-cell-depleted T cells, or PBMCs supplied cDNA or gDNA.

Clones were read by immunoSEQ multiplex PCR, and TCRdb kept only the in-frame ones, dropping some. The table has some 210,000 clones, around 84% seen once; the top ten hold less than 20%. CDR3 length equals 14 residues. Per germline, CDR1 PRHDT and CDR2 FYEKMQ (reference sequence). Trimming shortened V by 4 bases and J by 4 bases, and 10 bases separated the two germline ends. This clone appeared once. The sequenced sample was peripheral blood. This receptor was identified in a human donor in a cohort sampled during active COVID-19. The gene calls are TRBV13 and TRBJ2-2; a possible D gene is TRBD1 (5 bases). CDR3 sequence: CASSYTGATGELFF. In DNA form, the CDR3 reads TGTGCCAGCAGCTATACAGGAGCCACCGGGGAGCTGTTTTTT.